These 29 T cell receptor beta chains originate from one sample sequenced in a study of CD8 T cells in Susac syndrome. Random hexamers were used to reverse transcribe an amount of about 0.45 to 1 ug RNA. TCRdb re-called the immunoSEQ multiplex PCR reads through MiXCR, storing one row per CDR3 protein. The table lists approximately 230,000 distinct CDR3 sequences, around 95% of them singletons, with about 0.07% in the top ten. Input material: CD4+ T cells from PBMCs. These receptors came from a human donor with multiple sclerosis.

V and J are TRBV6-2 or TRBV6-3 and TRBJ2-7, with no clear D. The CDR3 has 15 amino acids. Per germline, CDR1 MNHEY and CDR2 SVGEGT. Trimming cost V 2 bases and J 0 bases, with 11 bases left between them. CDR3 loop: CASSYNSVGSYEQYV. CDR3 coding DNA: TGTGCCAGCAGTTACAACTCGGTTGGCTCCTACGAGCAGTACGTC.

This clonotype was seen more than once but under ten times. The genes are TRBV7-9 and TRBJ2-3, with no clear D. The germline CDR1 and CDR2 sequences are SEHNR and FQNEAQ (reference sequence). V was clipped by 5 bases and J by 4 bases, with 4 bases between them. The CDR3 totals 11 residues. The CDR3 sequence: CASSQSDTQYF. The DNA of the CDR3 is TGTGCCAGCAGCCAGTCAGATACGCAGTATTTT.

V usage is TRBV4-1 and J usage is TRBJ2-3; 8 bases match TRBD1. CDR1 and CDR2 from the germline V gene are MGHRA and YSYEKL. The CDR3 is 15 residues long. The V gene end was trimmed by 0 bases and the J gene end by 7 bases; junction bases not matched to a gene: 6. The CDR3 DNA sequence: TGCGCCAGCAGCCAAGACGCAGGGGGCATAAATACGCAGTATTTT. Translating gives CASSQDAGGINTQYF.

The chain employs TRBV5-4 and TRBJ1-4; no clear D gene. The V end lost 0 bases, the J end lost 8 bases, and 11 bases lay between the germline ends. Germline V gene lookup returns CDR1 SGHNT and CDR2 YYREEE (reference sequence). CDR3 length: 14 residues. In nucleotides, the CDR3 is TGTGCCAGCAGCTTGGACGGCGCCGGGGAAAAACTGTTTTTT. Translated, it gives CASSLDGAGEKLFF.

The chain joins TRBV18 to TRBJ2-7, with D perhaps assigned TRBD1 or TRBD2 (5 bases each). The CDR3 contains 14 residues. Trimming left V 2 bases short and J 4 bases short, with 12 bases between. CDR1 is KGHSH and CDR2 is LQKENI in the germline V gene. In DNA form, the CDR3 reads TGTGCCAGCTCACCAAGAGGGGTCGGGTACGAGCAGTACTTC. It codes for CASSPRGVGYEQYF.

This rearrangement joins TRBV30 to TRBJ1-6, with a weak D call TRBD1 (5 bases). The CDR3 consists of 13 residues. Deletions cut 4 bases from V and 8 bases from J, with 12 bases between. Per germline, CDR1 GTSNPN and CDR2 SVGIG (reference sequence). CDR3 amino acids: CAWKGHRDSPLHF. The CDR3, as DNA: TGTGCCTGGAAAGGACACCGGGATTCACCCCTCCACTTT.

The count of this clonotype is one. The chain carries TRBV24-1 and TRBJ2-5, with a tentative D call TRBD1 (5 bases). The ends were cut back, 5 bases at V and 3 bases at J, with 12 bases in the middle. The CDR3 runs 14 residues. Germline V gene data show CDR1 as KGHDR and CDR2 as SFDVKD. CDR3 region: CATSGVQDKETQYF. The DNA for the CDR3 is TGTGCCACCAGTGGGGTTCAGGACAAAGAGACCCAGTACTTC.

This clonotype was counted between two and nine times. The chain carries TRBV6-1 and TRBJ2-3; 11 nucleotides agree with TRBD2. This CDR3 is built from 15 residues. The germline gives CDR1 MNHNS, CDR2 SASEGT. V shed 5 bases and J 4 bases; nucleotides not matched to a gene: 5. The CDR3 nucleotides read TGTGCCAGCAGTAGTCTAGCGGGGGGACCAGATACGCAGTATTTT. The encoded protein is CASSSLAGGPDTQYF.

This chain connects TRBV15 to TRBJ2-5; D is undetermined. The V gene lost 3 bases and the J gene lost 1 base, with 9 bases spanning the gap. Germline assignment: CDR1 LNHNV and CDR2 YYDKDF (reference sequence). CDR3 length: 14 residues. The CDR3 reads CATSRGRLQETQYF. Written as DNA, the CDR3 is TGTGCCACCAGCAGGGGAAGGCTCCAAGAGACCCAGTACTTC.

The gene calls are TRBV29-1 and TRBJ1-1, with unresolved D. This CDR3 is 13 amino acids long. The ends were cut back, 6 bases at V and 0 bases at J, with 11 bases in the middle. Per germline, CDR1 SQVTM and CDR2 ANQGSEA. CDR3 nucleotide sequence: TGCAGCGTGAAACAGCTAATGAACACTGAAGCTTTCTTT. Translation gives CSVKQLMNTEAFF.

This chain links TRBV24-1 with TRBJ2-2; perhaps D is TRBD1 or TRBD2 (5 bases each). Looked up from germline, CDR1 is KGHDR and CDR2 is SFDVKD. Deletions cut 9 bases from V and 1 base from J, with 11 bases between. This CDR3 region has 14 residues. The CDR3 DNA reads as TGTGCCACCCAGGGACCCCTGAACACCGGGGAGCTGTTTTTT. Amino acid sequence: CATQGPLNTGELFF.

J is TRBJ1-6 and V is TRBV20-1; 9 bases are a match to TRBD1. This CDR3 has 14 residues. The V segment lost 6 bases and the J segment 8 bases; nucleotides outside the gene matches: 8. CDR1 is DFQATT and CDR2 is SNEGSKA in the germline V gene (reference sequence). The DNA of the CDR3 is TGCAGTGCGACCAGGACAGGGGCATATTCACCCCTCCACTTT. This gives the protein CSATRTGAYSPLHF.

This rearrangement joins TRBV29-1 to TRBJ2-1; D gene uncertain. Trimming took 4 bases from V and 2 from J, leaving 3 bases between them. Germline values: CDR1 SQVTM, CDR2 ANQGSEA. The CDR3 covers 11 residues. CDR3 DNA sequence: TGCAGCGTTGCCCCCTACAATGAGCAGTTCTTC. This sequence encodes CSVAPYNEQFF.

This rearrangement joins TRBV10-3 to TRBJ2-4, with 8 bases fitting TRBD2. This CDR3 is 15 amino acids long. Germline values: CDR1 ENHRY, CDR2 SYGVKD. V lost 3 bases to trimming and J lost 8 bases; unmatched junction nucleotides: 9. CDR3 bases: TGTGCCATCAGTGACGCCGGGACTAGTGTTGACATTCAGTACTTC. This sequence encodes CAISDAGTSVDIQYF.

The count of this clonotype is one. The gene calls are TRBV1 and TRBJ1-4; the table calls TRBD1, which could not be checked here. TRBV1 is noted as a pseudogene. The CDR3 sequence is 17 residues long. CDR3 region: CTSSQERQGGFREKLFF. The CDR3 nucleotides are TGCACCAGCAGCCAAGAACGGCAGGGGGGTTTTCGGGAAAAACTGTTTTTT.

The rearrangement uses TRBV3-1 and TRBJ2-6; the D gene is possibly TRBD1 (6 bases). Trimming removed 4 bases at V and 0 bases at J, with 10 bases between. Germline V gene lookup returns CDR1 LGHDT and CDR2 YNNKEL (reference sequence). The CDR3 runs 16 residues. The CDR3 nucleotides read TGTGCCAGCAGCCTACAGGGAACCTCTGGGGCCAACGTCCTGACTTTC. Translating gives CASSLQGTSGANVLTF.

The V gene is TRBV7-9, the J gene TRBJ1-5, with D uncertain. Trimming removed 1 base at V and 8 bases at J, with 12 bases between. Germline-derived CDR1 and CDR2 are SEHNR and FQNEAQ (reference sequence). The CDR3 is made up of 14 amino acids. CDR3 residues: CASSLEARSEPQHF. The CDR3 DNA is TGTGCCAGCAGCTTAGAGGCCCGGTCTGAGCCCCAGCATTTT.

In DNA form, the CDR3 reads TGCAGTGCTCCATGGGGCGGGGGGACCGGGGAGCTGTTTTTT. Its protein is CSAPWGGGTGELFF. The chain joins TRBV20-1 to TRBJ2-2, with 8 bases aligning to TRBD2. The CDR3 extends over 14 amino acids. The germline V gene has CDR1 DFQATT and CDR2 SNEGSKA (reference sequence). After removal of 5 bases from V and 5 bases from J, the junction contained 7 bases not matched to a gene.

The chain employs TRBV3-1 and TRBJ1-1; D not resolved. V was cut by 3 bases and J by 0 bases, with 11 bases left in between. The CDR3 consists of 15 residues. In germline, CDR1 is LGHDT, CDR2 YNNKEL (reference sequence). DNA of the CDR3: TGTGCCAGCAGCCATGGTCGGCAGATGAACACTGAAGCTTTCTTT. Translated: CASSHGRQMNTEAFF.

J is TRBJ2-5 and V is TRBV29-1; tentatively, D is TRBD1 or TRBD2 (5 bases each). CDR1 and CDR2 from the germline V gene are SQVTM and ANQGSEA. Trimming stripped 7 bases from V and 2 bases from J, with 11 bases between. The CDR3 runs to 12 residues. CDR3 bases: TGCAGCGCCGGGACGCTGCAAGAGACCCAGTACTTC. Protein product: CSAGTLQETQYF.

The J gene is TRBJ1-1, the V gene TRBV20-1; D is possibly TRBD1 (5 bases). CDR1 and CDR2 (germline): DFQATT, SNEGSKA (reference sequence). This CDR3 region has 13 residues. With 3 bases removed from V and 1 base from J, the gap between germline ends came to 9 bases. The CDR3 protein is CSARGRPNTEAFF. The CDR3 DNA reads TGCAGTGCTAGGGGACGACCGAACACTGAAGCTTTCTTT.

The CDR3 sequence is CASSRSSGGQETQYF. The CDR3 DNA reads as TGTGCCAGCAGCCGATCTAGCGGAGGCCAAGAGACCCAGTACTTC. The chain recombines TRBV12-3 or TRBV12-4 with TRBJ2-5; 7 positions match TRBD2. CDR3 length: 15 amino acids. Losses at the gene ends were 6 bases for V and 1 base for J; bases not matched to a gene: 8.

J is TRBJ2-3 and V is TRBV20-1; TRBD2 matches 11 bases. V gave up 4 bases and J gave up 0 bases; unmatched junction bases: 3. Germline CDR1 reads DFQATT; CDR2 reads SNEGSKA (reference sequence). This CDR3 is built from 15 residues. The CDR3 protein is CSATGLAGSTDTQYF. As DNA, the CDR3 is TGCAGTGCTACTGGACTAGCGGGTAGCACAGATACGCAGTATTTT.

Written as DNA, the CDR3 is TGCAGCGCTGGGACAGGGGGAGATACGCAGTATTTT. It codes for CSAGTGGDTQYF. The chain employs TRBV29-1 and TRBJ2-3, with 11 bases identical to TRBD1. CDR3 length equals 12 residues. Trimming removed 7 bases from V and 5 bases from J; junction bases left unmatched: 2. CDR1 and CDR2 (germline): SQVTM, ANQGSEA.

The chain is built from TRBV4-1 and TRBJ2-5; 9 nucleotides match TRBD2. The CDR3 totals 16 residues. V was pared by 0 bases and J by 5 bases, with 7 bases of the junction left unmatched. Germline V gives CDR1 MGHRA, CDR2 YSYEKL. In DNA, the CDR3 is TGCGCCAGCAGCCAAGACTCGGCGGGGGGGCAGGAGACCCAGTACTTC. Amino acids: CASSQDSAGGQETQYF.

To note about this clonotype: Mismatch with germline at one junction end may stem from a read error. The chain has TRBV11-2 and TRBJ2-5; D may be TRBD1 or TRBD2 (5 bases each). Germline CDR1 reads SGHAT; CDR2 reads FQNNGV. CDR3 length: 15 residues. CDR3 in amino acids: CASSLALGTQEPQYF. The CDR3 region has the DNA TGTGCCAGCAGCTTAGCCCTCGGGACCCAAGAGCCCCAGTACTTC.

The chain couples TRBV4-1 to TRBJ1-4; 7 bases fit TRBD1. V shed 2 bases and J 8 bases; nucleotides not matched to a gene: 14. This CDR3 comprises 17 residues. Germline CDR1 MGHRA, CDR2 YSYEKL. The CDR3 DNA reads TGCGCCAGCAGCCAATTCCTTGAGGGGGCCCGAGGGGAAAAACTGTTTTTT. Translating it yields CASSQFLEGARGEKLFF.

This rearrangement joins TRBV12-3 or TRBV12-4 to TRBJ2-3, with 8 bases that match TRBD1. After removal of 7 bases from V and 10 bases from J, the junction contained 7 bases not matched to a gene. The CDR3 is 12 residues long. CDR3 DNA: TGTGCCAGCACCACTGGACAGGGACCGCAGTATTTT. Protein: CASTTGQGPQYF.

In this sample, this clonotype turned up a few times. The chain carries TRBV3-1 and TRBJ2-7; no firm D call. The CDR3 length is 14 residues. CDR1 is LGHDT, CDR2 YNNKEL, per germline (reference sequence). Trimming cost V 2 bases and J 2 bases, with 10 bases left between them. The CDR3 is CASSQRAGPYEQYV. CDR3 nucleotides: TGTGCCAGCAGCCAAAGAGCTGGCCCCTACGAGCAGTACGTC.